This T cell receptor beta chain was identified during a study of metastatic and nonmetastatic thyroid tumors. Patients had received no treatment of any kind before thyroid surgery. The table lists this clone with a few counts. This CDR3 is 14 amino acids long. V was cut by 8 bases and J by 7 bases, with 18 bases left in between. Looked up from germline, CDR1 is SNHLY and CDR2 is FYNNEI. TCRdb reassembled clones from the PCR reads with MiXCR. The sample holds 24,000 or so clones; 15% to 20% are singletons and the top ten take roughly 4.8%. The chain has TRBV2 and TRBJ1-5, with D perhaps TRBD1 (6 bases). Sequencing was performed on blood. This clonotype originated in a male donor with papillary thyroid cancer or a benign thyroid nodule (not recorded which). Some clones in this sample may be carry-over from other donors' samples. CDR3 sequence reads: CASARAAGDQPQHF. The CDR3 DNA is TGTGCCAGCGCCAGGGCGGCAGGGGACCAGCCCCAGCATTTT.